This T cell receptor beta chain was identified in a study of blood T cell repertoires in COVID-19. As for the study in general: Sites across the United States, Italy and Spain contributed samples from acute and convalescent COVID-19. PBMCs, B-cell-depleted T cells, or T cells provided the cDNA or gDNA that made up the material.

Germline V gives CDR1 GTSNPN, CDR2 SVGIG (reference sequence). The CDR3 has 13 amino acids. V gave up 5 bases and J gave up 4 bases; unmatched junction bases: 4. Individuals drawn from around 25 US areas were about 18 to 95 years old. Under the authors' procedure: For nucleated cells, counts were estimated from reference gene primer amplification. TCRdb's table, derived via immunoSEQ multiplex PCR, lists solely in-frame clones and lacks some. The DNA gave D and trimming, while V, J and clone size come from that table. The repertoire holds nearly 200,000 clones, with approximately 88% as singletons. The V call is TRBV30, the J call TRBJ1-2, with 10 nucleotides matching TRBD1. Sequenced sample: PBMCs or T cells enriched from blood (not recorded which). This TCR was recovered from a woman between 18 and 29 years old who had recovered from COVID-19. The CDR3 coding sequence is TGTGCCTGGGCGACAGGGGGCGTCTATGGCTACACCTTC. This gives the protein CAWATGGVYGYTF.